This T cell receptor (beta chain) appears in the sequencing data of a study of CD8 T cells in ankylosing spondylitis. Study-level findings and limits: Matched ankylosing spondylitis synovial fluid reportedly contained a significantly enriched population of disease-linked clones.

Researchers built TCR beta libraries using quantitative 5'-RACE with molecular barcodes. TCRdb re-analysed the 5' RACE reads in MiXCR, keeping a single row per CDR3 protein. The data contain 200,000 or so distinct CDR3 sequences, approximately 12% of them singletons. Germline loops: CDR1 SGHKS, CDR2 YYEKEE (reference sequence). This CDR3 is built from 15 residues. V lost 6 bases, J lost 4 bases, and 6 bases stayed unmatched. This clonotype was counted once. Its antigen is undetermined. This clonotype originated in a female donor with ankylosing spondylitis or in good health (not recorded which). V gene TRBV5-5 combines with J gene TRBJ2-1, with 11 bases lining up with TRBD2. The sequencing sample was made of blood, either unsorted or a sorted T cell fraction (not recorded which). Here the CDR3 DNA reads TGTGCCAGCAACAAGGGACTAGCGGAGTACAATGAGCAGTTCTTC. As protein: CASNKGLAEYNEQFF. The full variable domain, completed using reference TRBV5-5 and TRBJ2-1, is DAGVTQSPTHLIKTRGQQVTLRCSPISGHKSVSWYQQVLGQGPQFIFQYYEKEERGRGNFPDRFSARQFPNYSSELNVNALLLGDSALYLCASNKGLAEYNEQFFGPGTRLTVL.